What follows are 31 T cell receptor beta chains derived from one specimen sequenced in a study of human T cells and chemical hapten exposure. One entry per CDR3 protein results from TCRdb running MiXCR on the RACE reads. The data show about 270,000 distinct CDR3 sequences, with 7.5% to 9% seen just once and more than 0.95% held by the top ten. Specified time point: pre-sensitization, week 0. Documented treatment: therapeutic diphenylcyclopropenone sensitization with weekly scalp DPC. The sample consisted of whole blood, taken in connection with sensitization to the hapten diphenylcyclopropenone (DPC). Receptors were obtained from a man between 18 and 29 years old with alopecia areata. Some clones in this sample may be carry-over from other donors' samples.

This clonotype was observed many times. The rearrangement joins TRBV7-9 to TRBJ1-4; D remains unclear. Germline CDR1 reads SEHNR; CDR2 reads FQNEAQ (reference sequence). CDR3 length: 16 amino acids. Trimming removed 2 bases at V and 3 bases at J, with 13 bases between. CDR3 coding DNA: TGTGCCAGCAGCTTAATGGTCGTGGGATCTAATGAAAAACTGTTTTTT. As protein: CASSLMVVGSNEKLFF.

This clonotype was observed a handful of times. The CDR3 region has the DNA TGTGCCAGCAGTTACTATGGGACAGGTAACACTGAAGCTTTCTTT. This sequence encodes CASSYYGTGNTEAFF. V usage is TRBV6-2 or TRBV6-3 and J usage is TRBJ1-1; TRBD1 matches 8 bases. The CDR3 consists of 15 residues. V gave up 1 base and J gave up 2 bases; unmatched junction bases: 3. Per germline, CDR1 MNHEY and CDR2 SVGEGT.

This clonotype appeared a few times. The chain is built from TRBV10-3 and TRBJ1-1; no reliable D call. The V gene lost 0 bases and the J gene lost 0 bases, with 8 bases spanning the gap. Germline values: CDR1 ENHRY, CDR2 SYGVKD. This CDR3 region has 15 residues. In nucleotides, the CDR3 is TGTGCCATCAGTGAGTCGAGGCTAATGAACACTGAAGCTTTCTTT. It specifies CAISESRLMNTEAFF.

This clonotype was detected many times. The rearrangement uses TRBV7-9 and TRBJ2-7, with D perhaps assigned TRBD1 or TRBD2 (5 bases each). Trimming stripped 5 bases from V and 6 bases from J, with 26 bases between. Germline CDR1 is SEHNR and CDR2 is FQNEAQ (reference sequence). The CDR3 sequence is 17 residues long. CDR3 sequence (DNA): TGTGCCAGCAGCCCCAAGGGAGCAGGGAAGGGCGACTGCGAGCAGTACTTC. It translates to CASSPKGAGKGDCEQYF.

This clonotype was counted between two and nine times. CDR3 residues: CAISYGTANYGYTF. In DNA, the CDR3 is TGTGCCATCAGCTACGGGACAGCGAACTATGGCTACACCTTC. The gene calls are TRBV10-3 and TRBJ1-2; TRBD1 agrees at 7 bases. The CDR3 is 14 residues long. V lost 6 bases and J lost 2; bases outside the gene matches: 6. The germline gives CDR1 ENHRY, CDR2 SYGVKD.

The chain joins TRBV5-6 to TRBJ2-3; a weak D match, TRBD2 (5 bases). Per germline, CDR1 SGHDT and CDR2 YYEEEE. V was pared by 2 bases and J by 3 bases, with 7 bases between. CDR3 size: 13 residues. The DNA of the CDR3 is TGTGCCAGCAGCTTCTGGGAGACAGATACGCAGTATTTT. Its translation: CASSFWETDTQYF.

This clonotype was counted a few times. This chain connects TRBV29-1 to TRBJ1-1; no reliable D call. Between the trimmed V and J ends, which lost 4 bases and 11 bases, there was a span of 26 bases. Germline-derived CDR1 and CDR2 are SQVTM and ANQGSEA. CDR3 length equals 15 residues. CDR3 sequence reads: CSVGSVMDRRLHAFF. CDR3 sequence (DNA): TGCAGCGTTGGGAGTGTCATGGACCGCCGATTACACGCTTTCTTT.

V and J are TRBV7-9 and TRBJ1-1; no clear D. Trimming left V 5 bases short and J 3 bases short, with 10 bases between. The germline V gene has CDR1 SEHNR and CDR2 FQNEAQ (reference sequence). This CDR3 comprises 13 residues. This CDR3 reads CASSIDRDTEAFF. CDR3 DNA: TGTGCCAGCAGCATCGATCGGGACACTGAAGCTTTCTTT.

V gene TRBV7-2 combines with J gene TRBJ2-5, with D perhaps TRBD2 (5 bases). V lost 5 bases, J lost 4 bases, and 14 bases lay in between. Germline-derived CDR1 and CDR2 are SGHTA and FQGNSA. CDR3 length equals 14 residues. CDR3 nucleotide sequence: TGTGCCAGCAGCCCTGTCCGGGGATTAGAGACCCAGTACTTC. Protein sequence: CASSPVRGLETQYF. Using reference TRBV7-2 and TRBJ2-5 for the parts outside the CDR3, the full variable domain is GAGVSQSPSNKVTEKGKDVELRCDPISGHTALYWYRQSLGQGLEFLIYFQGNSAPDKSGLPSDRFSAERTGGSVSTLTIQRTQQEDSAVYLCASSPVRGLETQYFGPGTRLLVL.

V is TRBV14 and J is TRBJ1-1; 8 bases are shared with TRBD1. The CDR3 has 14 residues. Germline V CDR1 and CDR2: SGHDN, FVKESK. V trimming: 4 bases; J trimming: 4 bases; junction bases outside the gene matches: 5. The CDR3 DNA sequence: TGTGCCAGCAGCCGGACAGGGCTGAGCACTGAAGCTTTCTTT. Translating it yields CASSRTGLSTEAFF.

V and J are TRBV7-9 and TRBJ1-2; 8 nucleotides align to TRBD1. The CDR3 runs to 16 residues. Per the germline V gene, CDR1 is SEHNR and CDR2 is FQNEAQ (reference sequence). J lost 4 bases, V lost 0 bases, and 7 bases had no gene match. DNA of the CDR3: TGTGCCAGCAGCTTAGCCCCCCCTACAGGGGGCTATGGCTACACCTTC. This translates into CASSLAPPTGGYGYTF.

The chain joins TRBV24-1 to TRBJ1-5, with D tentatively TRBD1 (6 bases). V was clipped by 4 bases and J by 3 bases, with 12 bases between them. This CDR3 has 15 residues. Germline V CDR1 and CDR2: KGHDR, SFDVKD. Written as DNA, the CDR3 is TGTGCCACCAGTGAACCCCGACAGGACAATCAGCCCCAGCATTTT. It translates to CATSEPRQDNQPQHF.

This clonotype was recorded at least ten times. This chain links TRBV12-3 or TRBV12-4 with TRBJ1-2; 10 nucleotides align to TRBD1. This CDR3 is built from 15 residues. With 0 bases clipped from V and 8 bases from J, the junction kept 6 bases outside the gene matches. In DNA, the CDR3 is TGTGCCAGCAGTTTAGCCTCCGGGACAGGGGTAGGCTACACCTTC. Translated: CASSLASGTGVGYTF.

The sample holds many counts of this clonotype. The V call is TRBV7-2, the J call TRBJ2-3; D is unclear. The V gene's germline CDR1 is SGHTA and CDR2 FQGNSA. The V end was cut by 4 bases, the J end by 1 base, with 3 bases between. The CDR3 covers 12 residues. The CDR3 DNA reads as TGTGCCAGCAGCTCTCGCACAGATACGCAGTATTTT. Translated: CASSSRTDTQYF.

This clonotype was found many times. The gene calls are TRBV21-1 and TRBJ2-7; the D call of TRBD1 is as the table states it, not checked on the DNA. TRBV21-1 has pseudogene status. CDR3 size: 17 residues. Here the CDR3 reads CASSKVCLGGSSYEQYV. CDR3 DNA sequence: TGTGCCAGCAGCAAAGTTTGTTTGGGGGGCTCCTCCTACGAGCAGTACGTC.

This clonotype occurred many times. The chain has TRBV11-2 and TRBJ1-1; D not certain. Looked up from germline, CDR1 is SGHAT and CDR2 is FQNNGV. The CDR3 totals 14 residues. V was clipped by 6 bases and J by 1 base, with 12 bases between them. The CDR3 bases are TGTGCCAGCAGTTTAAGGGAGGCGAACACTGAAGCTTTCTTT. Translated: CASSLREANTEAFF.

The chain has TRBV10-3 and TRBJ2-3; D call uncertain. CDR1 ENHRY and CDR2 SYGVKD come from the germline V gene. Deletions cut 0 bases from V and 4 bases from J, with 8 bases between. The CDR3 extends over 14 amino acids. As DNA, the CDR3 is TGTGCCATCAGTGAGTCATTGGCGGCAGATACGCAGTATTTT. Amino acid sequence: CAISESLAADTQYF.

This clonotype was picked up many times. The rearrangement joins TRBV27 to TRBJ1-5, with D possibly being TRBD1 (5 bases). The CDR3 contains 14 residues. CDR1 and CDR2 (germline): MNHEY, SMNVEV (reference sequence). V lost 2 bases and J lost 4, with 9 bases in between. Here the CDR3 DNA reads TGTGCCAGCAGTTTAGCCTCAGGGAATCAGCCCCAGCATTTT. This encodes CASSLASGNQPQHF.

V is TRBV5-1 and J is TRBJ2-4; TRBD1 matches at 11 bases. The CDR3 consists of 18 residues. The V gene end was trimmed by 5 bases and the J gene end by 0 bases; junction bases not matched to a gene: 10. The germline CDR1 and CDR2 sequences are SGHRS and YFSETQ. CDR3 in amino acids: CASRIGTGGSVAKNIQYF. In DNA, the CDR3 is TGCGCCAGCAGAATTGGGACAGGGGGATCGGTAGCCAAAAACATTCAGTACTTC.

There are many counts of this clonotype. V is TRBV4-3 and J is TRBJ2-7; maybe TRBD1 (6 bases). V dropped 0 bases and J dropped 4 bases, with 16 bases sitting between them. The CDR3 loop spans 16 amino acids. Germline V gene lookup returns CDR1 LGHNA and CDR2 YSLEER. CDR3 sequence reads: CASSQDAAAGAYEQYF. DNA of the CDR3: TGCGCCAGCAGCCAAGATGCGGCGGCAGGGGCGTACGAGCAGTACTTC.

The CDR3 protein is CASSQDRGAATHYTDTQYF. The CDR3 DNA reads TGCGCCAGCAGCCAAGATAGGGGGGCTGCCACCCACTACACAGATACGCAGTATTTT. The V and J genes are TRBV4-3 and TRBJ2-3; D is perhaps TRBD1 or TRBD2 (6 bases each). Trimming took off 0 bases at V and 2 bases at J, with 21 bases between the two ends. Germline CDR1 is LGHNA and CDR2 is YSLEER. The CDR3 totals 19 residues.

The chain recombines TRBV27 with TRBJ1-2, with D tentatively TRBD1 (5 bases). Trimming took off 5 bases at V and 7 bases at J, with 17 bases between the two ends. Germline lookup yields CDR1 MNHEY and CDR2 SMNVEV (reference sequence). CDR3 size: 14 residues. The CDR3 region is CASSRSGPPAGYTF. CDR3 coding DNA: TGTGCCAGCAGTAGATCGGGACCCCCGGCTGGCTACACCTTC.

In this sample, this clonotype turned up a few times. The chain's CDR3 is CASSPGTQNTEAFF. The CDR3 nucleotides read TGTGCCAGCAGCCCCGGGACGCAGAACACTGAAGCTTTCTTT. This chain links TRBV7-3 with TRBJ1-1; D perhaps matches TRBD1 (5 bases). Looked up from germline, CDR1 is SGHTA and CDR2 is FQGTGA. V lost 5 bases to trimming and J lost 1 base, with 11 bases between them. The CDR3 contains 14 residues.

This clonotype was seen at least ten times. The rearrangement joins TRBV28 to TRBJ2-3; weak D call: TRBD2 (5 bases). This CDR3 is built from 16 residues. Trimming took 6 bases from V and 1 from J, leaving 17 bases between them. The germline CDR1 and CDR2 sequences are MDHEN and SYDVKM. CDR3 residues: CASRIGSDGGTDTQYF. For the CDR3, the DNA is TGTGCCAGCAGGATTGGGTCGGACGGGGGCACAGATACGCAGTATTTT.

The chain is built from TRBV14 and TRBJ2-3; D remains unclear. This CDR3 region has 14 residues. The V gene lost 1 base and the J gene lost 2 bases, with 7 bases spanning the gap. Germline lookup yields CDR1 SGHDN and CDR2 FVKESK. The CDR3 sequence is CASSQALITDTQYF. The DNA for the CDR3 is TGTGCCAGCAGCCAAGCTCTAATCACAGATACGCAGTATTTT.

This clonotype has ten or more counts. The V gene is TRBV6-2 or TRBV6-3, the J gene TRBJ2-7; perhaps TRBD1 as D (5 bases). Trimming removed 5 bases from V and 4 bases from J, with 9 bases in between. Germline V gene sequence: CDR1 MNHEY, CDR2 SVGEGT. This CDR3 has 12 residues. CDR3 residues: CASSPTGYEQYV. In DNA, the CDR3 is TGTGCCAGCAGTCCCACAGGTTACGAGCAGTACGTC.

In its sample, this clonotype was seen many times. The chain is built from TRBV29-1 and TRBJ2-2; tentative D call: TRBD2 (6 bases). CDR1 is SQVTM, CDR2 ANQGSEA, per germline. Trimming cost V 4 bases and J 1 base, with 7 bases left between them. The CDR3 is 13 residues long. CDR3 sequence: CSVGLENTGELFF. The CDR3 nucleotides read TGCAGCGTTGGACTAGAGAACACCGGGGAGCTGTTTTTT.

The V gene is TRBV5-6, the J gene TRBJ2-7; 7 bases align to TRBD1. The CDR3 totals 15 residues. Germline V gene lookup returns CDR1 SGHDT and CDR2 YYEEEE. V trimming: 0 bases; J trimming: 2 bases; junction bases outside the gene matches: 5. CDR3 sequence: CASSLAWDSTYEQYF. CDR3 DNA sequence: TGTGCCAGCAGCTTGGCGTGGGACAGCACCTACGAGCAGTACTTC.

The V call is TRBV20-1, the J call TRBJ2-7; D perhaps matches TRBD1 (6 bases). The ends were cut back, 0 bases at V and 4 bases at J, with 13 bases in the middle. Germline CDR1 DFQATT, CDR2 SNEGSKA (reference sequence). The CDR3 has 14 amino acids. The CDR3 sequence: CSARDVPTGYEQYF. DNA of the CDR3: TGCAGTGCTAGAGACGTCCCGACAGGTTACGAGCAGTACTTC.

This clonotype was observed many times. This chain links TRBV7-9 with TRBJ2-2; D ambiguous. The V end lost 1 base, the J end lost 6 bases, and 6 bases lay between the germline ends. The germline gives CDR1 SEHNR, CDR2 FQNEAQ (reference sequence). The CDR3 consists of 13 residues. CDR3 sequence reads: CASSLGVSGELFF. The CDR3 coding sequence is TGTGCCAGCAGCTTAGGGGTTTCCGGGGAGCTGTTTTTT.

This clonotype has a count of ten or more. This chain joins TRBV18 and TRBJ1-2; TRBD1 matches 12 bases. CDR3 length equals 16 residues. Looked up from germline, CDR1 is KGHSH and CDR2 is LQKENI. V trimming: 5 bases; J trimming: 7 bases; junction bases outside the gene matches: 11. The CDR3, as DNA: TGTGCCAGCTCAACGAGCCGGGACAGGGGGCAAAGTGGCTACACCTTC. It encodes CASSTSRDRGQSGYTF.